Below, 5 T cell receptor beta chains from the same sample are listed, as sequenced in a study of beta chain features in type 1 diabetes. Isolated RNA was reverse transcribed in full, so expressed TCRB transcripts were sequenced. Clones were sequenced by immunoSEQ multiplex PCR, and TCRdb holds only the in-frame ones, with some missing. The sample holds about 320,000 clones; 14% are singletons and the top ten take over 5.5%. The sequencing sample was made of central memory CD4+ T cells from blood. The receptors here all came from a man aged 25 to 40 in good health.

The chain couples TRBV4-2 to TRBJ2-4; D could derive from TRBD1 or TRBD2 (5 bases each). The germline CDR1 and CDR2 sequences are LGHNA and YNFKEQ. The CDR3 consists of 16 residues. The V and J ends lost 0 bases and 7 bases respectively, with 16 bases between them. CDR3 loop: CASSQDGTGASNIQYF. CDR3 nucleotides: TGTGCCAGCAGCCAAGATGGGACGGGCGCTTCGAACATTCAGTACTTC.

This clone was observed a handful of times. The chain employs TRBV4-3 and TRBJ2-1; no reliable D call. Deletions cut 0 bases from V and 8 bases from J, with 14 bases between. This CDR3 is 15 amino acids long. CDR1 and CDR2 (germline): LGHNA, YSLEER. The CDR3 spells CASSQDRSSKDEQFF. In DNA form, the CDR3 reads TGCGCCAGCAGCCAAGATCGGAGTAGCAAGGATGAGCAGTTCTTC.

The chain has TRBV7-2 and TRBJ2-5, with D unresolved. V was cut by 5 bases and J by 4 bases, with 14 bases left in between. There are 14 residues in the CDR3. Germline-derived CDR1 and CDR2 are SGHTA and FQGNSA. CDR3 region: CASSRNPGVETQYF. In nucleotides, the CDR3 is TGTGCCAGCAGCCGGAACCCCGGCGTAGAGACCCAGTACTTC. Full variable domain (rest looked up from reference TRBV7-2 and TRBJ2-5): GAGVSQSPSNKVTEKGKDVELRCDPISGHTALYWYRQSLGQGLEFLIYFQGNSAPDKSGLPSDRFSAERTGGSVSTLTIQRTQQEDSAVYLCASSRNPGVETQYFGPGTRLLVL.

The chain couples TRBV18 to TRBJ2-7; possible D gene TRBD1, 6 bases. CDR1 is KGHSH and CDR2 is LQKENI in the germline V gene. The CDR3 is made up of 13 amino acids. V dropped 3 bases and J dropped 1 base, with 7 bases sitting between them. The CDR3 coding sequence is TGTGCCAGCTCACCGGGGGCATCCTACGAGCAGTACGTC. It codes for CASSPGASYEQYV.

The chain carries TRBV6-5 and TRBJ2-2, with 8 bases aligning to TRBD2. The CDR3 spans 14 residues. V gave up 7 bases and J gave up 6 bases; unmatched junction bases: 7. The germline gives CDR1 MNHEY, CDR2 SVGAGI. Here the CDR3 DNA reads TGTGCCAGCACCCCGGGACTAGGGGCCGGGGAGCTGTTTTTT. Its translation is CASTPGLGAGELFF.